The 21 T cell receptor beta chains below were found in one sample sequenced in a study of CD4 T cells in relation to SARS-CoV-2 and coronaviruses. Clones were sequenced by immunoSEQ multiplex PCR, and TCRdb holds only the in-frame ones, with some missing. The sample gives approximately 15,000 clones, just under 80% of which show up once; about 17% is in the top ten. CD4+ T cells from unexposed donors were obtained before the COVID-19 pandemic (2011-2018). After about ten days of culture, CD4+ T cells were isolated. What these receptors recognize is not known. The sample was CD4+ T cells from PBMCs, cultured in vitro. These receptors all come from a human donor in good health.

The rearrangement joins TRBV20-1 to TRBJ2-1; the D gene could be TRBD1 or TRBD2 (6 bases each). V was cut by 3 bases and J by 13 bases, with 19 bases left in between. The CDR3 sequence is 13 residues long. CDR1 DFQATT and CDR2 SNEGSKA come from the germline V gene (reference sequence). CDR3 nucleotide sequence: TGCAGTGCTAGTCGGAGGGGGGCGCGAAGACAGTTCTTC. It translates to CSASRRGARRQFF.

The J gene is TRBJ2-3, the V gene TRBV2; D unresolved. The CDR3 length is 14 residues. The V and J ends lost 6 bases and 6 bases respectively, with 16 bases between them. Germline V CDR1 and CDR2: SNHLY, FYNNEI. In DNA, the CDR3 is TGTGCCAGCAGCATCTACGGAAAGTTCGATACGCAGTATTTT. This translates into CASSIYGKFDTQYF.

Only one count was recorded for this clone. The chain employs TRBV30 and TRBJ1-1, with 8 bases that match TRBD1. The CDR3 sequence is 15 residues long. The germline V gene encodes CDR1 GTSNPN and CDR2 SVGIG (reference sequence). The trim removed 1 base at V and 4 bases at J, leaving 8 bases unmatched. Here the CDR3 reads CAWSAPGQVPTEAFF. CDR3 nucleotide sequence: TGTGCCTGGAGTGCACCGGGACAGGTGCCCACTGAAGCTTTCTTT.

This rearrangement joins TRBV10-1 to TRBJ1-2; perhaps TRBD1 as D (5 bases). The V end lost 2 bases, the J end lost 4 bases, and 20 bases lay between the germline ends. CDR3 length: 17 amino acids. The germline gives CDR1 WNHNN, CDR2 SYGVQD (reference sequence). For the CDR3, the DNA is TGCGCCAGCAGTGAGAATTTTGGGGGAGCGAGTGTCTATGGCTACACCTTC. Encoded protein: CASSENFGGASVYGYTF.

J is TRBJ1-2 and V is TRBV29-1; D gene unclear. The germline CDR1 and CDR2 sequences are SQVTM and ANQGSEA. The V end lost 6 bases, the J end lost 3 bases, and 8 bases lay between the germline ends. This CDR3 comprises 11 residues. The CDR3 DNA is TGCAGCGTGGAGGGCGACTATGGCTACACCTTC. It translates to CSVEGDYGYTF. The entire variable domain, with the rest obtained from reference TRBV29-1 and TRBJ1-2, is as follows: SAVISQKPSRDICQRGTSLTIQCQVDSQVTMMFWYRQQPGQSLTLIATANQGSEATYESGFVIDKFPISRPNLTFSTLTVSNMSPEDSSIYLCSVEGDYGYTFGSGTRLTVV.

The V gene is TRBV6-5, the J gene TRBJ1-1; TRBD1 matches 9 bases. The CDR3 is 14 amino acids. Per germline, CDR1 MNHEY and CDR2 SVGAGI. After removal of 6 bases from V and 4 bases from J, the junction contained 6 bases not matched to a gene. Here the CDR3 reads CASSYRDRVTEAFF. In DNA, the CDR3 is TGTGCCAGCAGCTACCGGGACAGGGTCACTGAAGCTTTCTTT.

The rearrangement links TRBV2 to TRBJ1-6; 7 positions match TRBD1. The V and J ends lost 6 bases and 5 bases, in that order; junction bases with no gene match: 4. Germline V CDR1 and CDR2: SNHLY, FYNNEI. The CDR3 has 14 amino acids. CDR3 in DNA: TGTGCCAGCAGACCCGGGACAGATAATTCACCCCTCCACTTT. Translation: CASRPGTDNSPLHF.

The chain combines TRBV29-1 with TRBJ1-1, with D possibly TRBD1 on 5 matching bases. Germline CDR1 is SQVTM and CDR2 is ANQGSEA. V shed 5 bases and J shed 4 bases, with 8 bases lying between them. CDR3 size: 11 residues. In DNA form, the CDR3 reads TGCAGCGTTATTAGGGGCACTGAAGCTTTCTTT. Its protein is CSVIRGTEAFF.

J is TRBJ2-3 and V is TRBV7-3, with 7 positions matching TRBD1. Losses at the gene ends were 2 bases for V and 0 bases for J; bases not matched to a gene: 5. CDR1 SGHTA and CDR2 FQGTGA come from the germline V gene. The CDR3 contains 16 residues. CDR3 nucleotides: TGTGCCAGCAGCTTACAAGGGGGCCTAAGCACAGATACGCAGTATTTT. This sequence encodes CASSLQGGLSTDTQYF.

CDR3 sequence (DNA): TGTGCCAGCAGCTTAGGGGCCGCGGGAGGGGGCCCCGATACGCAGTATTTT. This codes for CASSLGAAGGGPDTQYF. The chain couples TRBV7-2 to TRBJ2-3, with 9 bases matching TRBD2. CDR3 size: 17 residues. Looked up from germline, CDR1 is SGHTA and CDR2 is FQGNSA. The V segment lost 1 base and the J segment 6 bases; nucleotides outside the gene matches: 11.

The chain is built from TRBV15 and TRBJ2-5, with D unclear. This CDR3 has 13 amino acids. Trimming removed 8 bases at V and 1 base at J, with 11 bases between. Germline V CDR1 and CDR2: LNHNV, YYDKDF (reference sequence). In DNA, the CDR3 is TGTGCCACCGGGTCTAGAGTCCAAGAGACCCAGTACTTC. It codes for CATGSRVQETQYF.

V usage is TRBV5-8 and J usage is TRBJ2-7; no firm D call. Germline V gene data show CDR1 as SGHTS and CDR2 as YDEGEE. V was cut by 0 bases and J by 5 bases, with 6 bases left in between. The CDR3 covers 12 residues. CDR3 amino acids: CASSLVRNEQYF. The CDR3, as DNA: TGTGCCAGCAGCTTGGTTCGGAACGAGCAGTACTTC.

In this sample, this clone turned up a few times. This chain links TRBV6-1 with TRBJ1-6; a weak D match, TRBD1 (6 bases). V lost 0 bases and J lost 7, with 19 bases in between. The CDR3 consists of 18 residues. The germline V gene has CDR1 MNHNS and CDR2 SASEGT. In DNA, the CDR3 is TGTGCCAGCAGTGAAGCGCCTTCCGGGGGCAGGAGAAATTCACCCCTCCACTTT. Translation gives CASSEAPSGGRRNSPLHF.

This clone was seen more than once but under ten times. CDR3 loop: CASSTGFPRPGDEQFF. The CDR3, as DNA: TGTGCCAGCAGCACTGGCTTCCCTCGACCTGGGGATGAGCAGTTCTTC. The genes are TRBV7-9 and TRBJ2-1; D remains ambiguous. CDR1 and CDR2 from the germline V gene are SEHNR and FQNEAQ (reference sequence). Trimming removed 5 bases from V and 8 bases from J, with 22 bases in between. The CDR3 has 16 residues.

This clone is medium-sized in the sample. CDR3 amino acids: CASSVLSGRTYRNEQFF. In nucleotides, the CDR3 is TGTGCCAGCAGCGTGCTTAGCGGGAGGACGTACCGGAATGAGCAGTTCTTC. The V gene is TRBV5-6, the J gene TRBJ2-1; 10 bases fit TRBD2. This CDR3 comprises 17 residues. CDR1 is SGHDT, CDR2 YYEEEE, per germline. J lost 7 bases, V lost 4 bases, and 14 bases had no gene match.

The rearrangement uses TRBV4-2 and TRBJ2-2, with D perhaps matching TRBD2 (6 bases). V lost 0 bases and J 7 bases, leaving 18 bases between the germline ends. CDR1 and CDR2 from the germline V gene are LGHNA and YNFKEQ. This CDR3 comprises 17 residues. CDR3: CASSQDLATGRFGELFF. The DNA of the CDR3 is TGTGCCAGCAGCCAAGATTTAGCGACGGGGAGGTTCGGGGAGCTGTTTTTT.

This clone was observed a single time. This chain's CDR3 is CASSSRGSETQYF. The CDR3 region has the DNA TGTGCCAGTAGTTCCCGTGGGTCCGAGACCCAGTACTTC. This chain connects TRBV19 to TRBJ2-5; D is undetermined. Trimming cost V 5 bases and J 5 bases, with 12 bases left between them. The CDR3 has 13 residues. The germline V gene encodes CDR1 LNHDA and CDR2 SQIVND (reference sequence).

The V call is TRBV6-5, the J call TRBJ2-7; D gene ambiguous. This CDR3 contains 13 residues. Germline-derived CDR1 and CDR2 are MNHEY and SVGAGI. V lost 6 bases to trimming and J lost 10 bases, with 19 bases between them. The CDR3 region is CASSPRSDIGQYF. The DNA of the CDR3 is TGTGCCAGCAGCCCCCGGTCAGACATCGGACAGTACTTC.

V is TRBV3-1 (or the pseudogene TRBV3-2) and J is TRBJ2-3; no clear D gene. The CDR3 is made up of 13 amino acids. V gave up 1 base and J gave up 4 bases, with 6 bases separating them. From germline, CDR1 is LGHDT and CDR2 YNNKEL (reference sequence). Written as DNA, the CDR3 is TGTGCCAGCAGCCAAGTATTGTCAGATACGCAGTATTTT. This translates into CASSQVLSDTQYF.

The CDR3 here is CASSRNLGATNYGYTF. In DNA form, the CDR3 reads TGTGCCAGCAGCCGCAATCTAGGGGCCACTAACTATGGCTACACCTTC. The rearrangement uses TRBV3-1 (or the pseudogene TRBV3-2) and TRBJ1-2; D might be TRBD1 (5 bases). The CDR3 runs 16 residues. The germline gives CDR1 LGHDT, CDR2 YNNKEL (reference sequence). The V and J ends lost 4 bases and 0 bases respectively, with 15 bases between them.

This chain joins TRBV6-5 and TRBJ2-7, with D perhaps TRBD2 (6 bases). V dropped 0 bases and J dropped 1 base, with 10 bases sitting between them. Per germline, CDR1 MNHEY and CDR2 SVGAGI. The CDR3 runs 15 residues. This CDR3 is CASSYSSGGSYEQYF. The CDR3 region has the DNA TGTGCCAGCAGTTACTCTAGCGGCGGGTCCTACGAGCAGTACTTC.